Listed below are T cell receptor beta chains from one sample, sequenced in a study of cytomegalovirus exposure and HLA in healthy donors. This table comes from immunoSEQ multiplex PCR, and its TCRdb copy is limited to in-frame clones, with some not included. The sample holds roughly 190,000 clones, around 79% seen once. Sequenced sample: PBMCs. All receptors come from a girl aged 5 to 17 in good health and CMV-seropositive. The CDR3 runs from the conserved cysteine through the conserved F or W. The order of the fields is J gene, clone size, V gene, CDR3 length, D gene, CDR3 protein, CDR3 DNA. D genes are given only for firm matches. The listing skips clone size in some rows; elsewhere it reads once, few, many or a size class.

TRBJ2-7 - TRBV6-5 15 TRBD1 CASSYRDRGTYEQYF TGTGCCAGCAGTTACCGGGACAGGGGTACATACGAGCAGTACTTC
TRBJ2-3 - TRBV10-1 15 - CASSESVTSTDTQYF TGCGCCAGCAGTGAGTCGGTGACTAGCACAGATACGCAGTATTTT
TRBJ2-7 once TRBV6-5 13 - CASGRDSSYEQYF TGTGCCAGCGGGCGGGACAGTTCCTACGAGCAGTACTTC
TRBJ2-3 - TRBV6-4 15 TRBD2 CASSDLAGGPGTQYF TGTGCCAGCAGTGATCTAGCGGGGGGCCCAGGTACGCAGTATTTT
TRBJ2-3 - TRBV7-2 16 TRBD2 CASSLVPRGDTDTQYF TGTGCCAGCAGCTTAGTTCCGCGGGGGGACACAGATACGCAGTATTTT
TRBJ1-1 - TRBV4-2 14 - CASSAPGADTEAFF TGTGCCAGCAGCGCCCCAGGGGCGGACACTGAAGCTTTCTTT
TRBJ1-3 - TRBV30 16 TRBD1 CAWSPGQGLPGNTIYF TGTGCCTGGAGTCCGGGACAGGGCCTCCCTGGAAACACCATATATTTT
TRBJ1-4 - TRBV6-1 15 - CASSEGMGRREKLFF TGTGCCAGCAGTGAAGGGATGGGGCGCCGCGAAAAACTGTTTTTT
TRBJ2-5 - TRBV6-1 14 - CASSDGPQGETQYF TGTGCCAGCAGTGATGGGCCGCAGGGAGAGACCCAGTACTTC
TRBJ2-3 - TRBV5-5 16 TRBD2 CASSFSSGGRTDTQYF TGTGCCAGCAGCTTCTCCAGCGGGGGCCGCACAGATACGCAGTATTTT
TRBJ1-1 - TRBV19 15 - CASTPPRSFDTEAFF TGTGCCAGTACCCCCCCGCGGAGTTTCGACACTGAAGCTTTCTTT
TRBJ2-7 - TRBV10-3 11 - CAISVNYEQYF TGTGCCATCAGTGTTAACTACGAGCAGTACTTC
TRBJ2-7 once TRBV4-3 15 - CASSQALAGVDEQYF TGCGCCAGCAGCCAAGCACTAGCTGGAGTCGACGAGCAGTACTTC
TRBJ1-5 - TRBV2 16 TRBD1 CASSEGQVLRNQPQHF TGTGCCAGCAGTGAGGGACAGGTACTACGTAATCAGCCCCAGCATTTT
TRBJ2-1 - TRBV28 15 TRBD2 CASSLAAGGPPEQFF TGTGCCAGCAGTTTAGCGGCGGGGGGGCCTCCTGAGCAGTTCTTC
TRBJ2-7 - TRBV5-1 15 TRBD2 CASSRGGTSENEQYF TGCGCCAGCAGCCGGGGGGGGACTAGCGAGAACGAGCAGTACTTC
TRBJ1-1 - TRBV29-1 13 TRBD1 CSVAGQGRAEAFF TGCAGCGTCGCCGGACAGGGAAGAGCTGAAGCTTTCTTT
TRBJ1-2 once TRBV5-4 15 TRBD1 CASSLPGQSHVGYTF TGTGCCAGCAGCTTACCGGGACAGTCCCATGTTGGCTACACCTTC
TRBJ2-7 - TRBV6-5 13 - CASSPRDNYEQYF TGTGCCAGCAGTCCCCGGGACAATTACGAGCAGTACTTC
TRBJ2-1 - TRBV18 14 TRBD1 CASSPAGTGSEQFF TGTGCCAGCTCACCGGCCGGGACAGGGAGTGAGCAGTTCTTC
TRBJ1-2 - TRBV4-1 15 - CASSQEETYRYGYTF TGCGCCAGCAGCCAAGAGGAGACCTATCGGTATGGCTACACCTTC
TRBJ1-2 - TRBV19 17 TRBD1 CASSSTPGTGGRYGYTF TGTGCCAGTAGTTCCACCCCCGGGACAGGGGGCAGGTATGGCTACACCTTC
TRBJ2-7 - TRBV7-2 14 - CASSGRDRLYEQYF TGTGCCAGCAGCGGGCGGGACAGACTCTACGAGCAGTACTTC
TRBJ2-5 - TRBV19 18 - CASSARQFRGDRQETQYF TGTGCCAGTAGCGCCCGGCAGTTTAGGGGCGACCGCCAAGAGACCCAGTACTTC
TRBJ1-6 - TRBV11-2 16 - CASTRGGQFYNSPLHF TGTGCCAGCACCCGGGGTGGGCAGTTCTATAATTCACCCCTCCACTTT
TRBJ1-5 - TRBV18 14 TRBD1 CASSPLQGDQPQHF TGTGCCAGCTCACCGCTTCAGGGGGATCAGCCCCAGCATTTT
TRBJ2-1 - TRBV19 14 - CASSTTSVVRGQFF TGTGCCAGTAGCACCACCTCGGTGGTCCGGGGGCAGTTCTTC
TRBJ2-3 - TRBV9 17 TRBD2 CASSVSGGQAYTDTQYF TGTGCCAGCAGCGTTAGCGGGGGCCAGGCCTACACAGATACGCAGTATTTT
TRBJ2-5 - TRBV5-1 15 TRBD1 CASSFGDRLQETQYF TGCGCCAGCAGCTTTGGGGACAGGCTCCAAGAGACCCAGTACTTC
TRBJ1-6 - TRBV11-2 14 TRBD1 CASSRGQDSSPLHF TGTGCCAGCAGCCGGGGACAGGATAGTTCACCCCTCCACTTT
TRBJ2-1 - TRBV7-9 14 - CASSPRTGRNEQFF TGTGCCAGCAGCCCCCGAACAGGGCGGAATGAGCAGTTCTTC
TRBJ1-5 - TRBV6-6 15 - CASSGGFLQNQPQHF TGTGCCAGCAGTGGCGGGTTTCTGCAGAATCAGCCCCAGCATTTT
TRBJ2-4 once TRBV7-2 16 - CASSKTVGGTVNIQYF TGTGCCAGCAGCAAAACGGTGGGGGGAACCGTAAACATTCAGTACTTC
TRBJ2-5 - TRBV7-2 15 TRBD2 CASSLTSGAQETQYF TGTGCCAGCAGCCTGACTAGCGGGGCTCAAGAGACCCAGTACTTC
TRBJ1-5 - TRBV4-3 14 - CASSPRAGAQPQHF TGCGCCAGCAGCCCGAGGGCAGGGGCACAGCCCCAGCATTTT
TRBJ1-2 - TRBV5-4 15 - CASSWGGAEARGYTF TGTGCCAGCAGCTGGGGCGGGGCTGAGGCAAGGGGCTACACCTTC
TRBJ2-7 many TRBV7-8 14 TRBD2 CASSIGGGAYEQYF TGTGCCAGCAGCATCGGGGGGGGTGCCTACGAGCAGTACTTC
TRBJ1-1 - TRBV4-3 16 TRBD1 CASSQPTGQGGTEAFF TGCGCCAGCAGCCAACCGACTGGACAGGGCGGAACTGAAGCTTTCTTT
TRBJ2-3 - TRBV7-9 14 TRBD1 CASSLDRGWGTQYF TGTGCCAGCAGCTTAGACAGGGGATGGGGTACGCAGTATTTT
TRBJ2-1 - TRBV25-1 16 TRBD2 CASSVGWTSGGHEQFF TGTGCCAGCAGTGTAGGATGGACTAGCGGGGGCCATGAGCAGTTCTTC
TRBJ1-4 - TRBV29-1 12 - CSVEQFNEKLFF TGCAGCGTTGAACAGTTTAATGAAAAACTGTTTTTT
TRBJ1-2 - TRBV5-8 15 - CASSLGGGPLYGYTF TGTGCCAGCAGCTTGGGAGGCGGGCCTCTCTATGGCTACACCTTC
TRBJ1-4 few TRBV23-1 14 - CASSRYRVGEKLFF TGCGCCAGCAGTCGATACAGGGTGGGTGAAAAACTGTTTTTT
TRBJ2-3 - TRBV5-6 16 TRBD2 CASSRRLAGGSDTQYF TGTGCCAGCAGTCGGCGACTAGCGGGGGGTTCAGATACGCAGTATTTT
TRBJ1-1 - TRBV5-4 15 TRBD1 CASSPPDRENTEAFF TGTGCCAGCAGCCCCCCGGACAGGGAGAACACTGAAGCTTTCTTT
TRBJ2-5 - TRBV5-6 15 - CASSLVTSWQETQYF TGTGCCAGCAGCTTGGTGACTAGTTGGCAAGAGACCCAGTACTTC
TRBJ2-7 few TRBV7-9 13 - CASSGPRGWRQYF TGTGCCAGCAGCGGCCCGAGAGGGTGGCGGCAGTACTTC
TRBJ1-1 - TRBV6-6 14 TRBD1 CASRGGTANTEAFF TGTGCCAGCAGGGGCGGGACAGCGAACACTGAAGCTTTCTTT
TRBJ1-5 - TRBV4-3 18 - CASSQAWEGGKKNQPQHF TGCGCCAGCAGCCAAGCCTGGGAGGGAGGAAAAAAAAATCAGCCCCAGCATTTT
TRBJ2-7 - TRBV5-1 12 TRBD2 CASSPTGGEQYF TGCGCCAGCAGCCCCACGGGGGGTGAGCAGTACTTC